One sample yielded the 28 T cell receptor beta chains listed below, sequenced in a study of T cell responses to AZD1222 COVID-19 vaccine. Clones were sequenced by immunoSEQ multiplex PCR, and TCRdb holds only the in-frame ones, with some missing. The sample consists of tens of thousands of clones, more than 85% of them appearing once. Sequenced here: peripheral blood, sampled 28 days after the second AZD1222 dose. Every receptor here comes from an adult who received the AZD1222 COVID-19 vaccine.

CDR3 nucleotides: TGTGCCAGCAGCTTGGGAGCGGTCGCCTACGAGCAGTACTTC. Protein product: CASSLGAVAYEQYF. The chain is built from TRBV5-6 and TRBJ2-7; D is perhaps TRBD2 (5 bases). Trimming removed 0 bases at V and 2 bases at J, with 9 bases between. There are 14 residues in the CDR3. Germline V lookup: CDR1 SGHDT, CDR2 YYEEEE.

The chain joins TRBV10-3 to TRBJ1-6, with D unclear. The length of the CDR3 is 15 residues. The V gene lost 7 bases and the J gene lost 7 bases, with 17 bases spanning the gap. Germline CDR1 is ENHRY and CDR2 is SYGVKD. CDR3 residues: CAITSSPDGNSPLHF. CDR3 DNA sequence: TGTGCCATCACCTCGTCCCCCGATGGGAATTCACCCCTCCACTTT.

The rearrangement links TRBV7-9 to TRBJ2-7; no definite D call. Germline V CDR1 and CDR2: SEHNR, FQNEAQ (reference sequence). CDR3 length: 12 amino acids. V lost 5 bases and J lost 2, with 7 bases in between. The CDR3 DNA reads TGTGCCAGCAGCCCGTGGGCCTACGAGCAGTACTTC. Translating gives CASSPWAYEQYF. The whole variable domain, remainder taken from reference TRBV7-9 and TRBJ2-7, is DTGVSQNPRHKITKRGQNVTFRCDPISEHNRLYWYRQTLGQGPEFLTYFQNEAQLEKSRLLSDRFSAERPKGSFSTLEIQRTEQGDSAMYLCASSPWAYEQYFGPGTRLTVT.

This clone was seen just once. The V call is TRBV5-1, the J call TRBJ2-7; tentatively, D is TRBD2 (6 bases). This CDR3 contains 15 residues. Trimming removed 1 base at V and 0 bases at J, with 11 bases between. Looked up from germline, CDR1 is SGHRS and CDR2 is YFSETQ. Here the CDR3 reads CASSLWRGPSYEQYF. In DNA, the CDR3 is TGCGCCAGCAGCTTGTGGCGGGGCCCCTCCTACGAGCAGTACTTC.

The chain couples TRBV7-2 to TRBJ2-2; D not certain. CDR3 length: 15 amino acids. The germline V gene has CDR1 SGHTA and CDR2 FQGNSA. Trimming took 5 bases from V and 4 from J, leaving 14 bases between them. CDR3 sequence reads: CASSPDGFATGELFF. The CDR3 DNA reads TGTGCCAGCAGCCCGGACGGTTTTGCCACCGGGGAGCTGTTTTTT.

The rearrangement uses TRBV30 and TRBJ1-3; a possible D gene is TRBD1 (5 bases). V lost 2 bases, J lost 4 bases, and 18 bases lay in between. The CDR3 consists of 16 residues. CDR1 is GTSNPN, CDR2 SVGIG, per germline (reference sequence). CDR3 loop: CAWSTQARVFGNTIYF. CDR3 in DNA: TGTGCCTGGAGTACCCAAGCCAGGGTCTTCGGAAACACCATATATTTT. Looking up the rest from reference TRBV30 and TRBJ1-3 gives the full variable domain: SQTIHQWPATLVQPVGSPLSLECTVEGTSNPNLYWYRQAAGRGLQLLFYSVGIGQISSEVPQNLSASRPQDRQFILSSKKLLLSDSGFYLCAWSTQARVFGNTIYFGEGSWLTVV.

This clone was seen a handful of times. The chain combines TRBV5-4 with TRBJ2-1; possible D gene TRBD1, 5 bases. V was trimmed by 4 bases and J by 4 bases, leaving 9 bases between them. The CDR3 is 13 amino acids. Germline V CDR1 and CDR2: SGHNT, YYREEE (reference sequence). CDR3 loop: CASSPRQYNEQFF. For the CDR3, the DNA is TGTGCCAGCAGCCCCAGACAGTACAATGAGCAGTTCTTC. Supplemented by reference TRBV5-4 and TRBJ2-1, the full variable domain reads ETGVTQSPTHLIKTRGQQVTLRCSSQSGHNTVSWYQQALGQGPQFIFQYYREEENGRGNFPPRFSGLQFPNYSSELNVNALELDDSALYLCASSPRQYNEQFFGPGTRLTVL.

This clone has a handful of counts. CDR3 in DNA: TGTGCCAGCAGCTCCGGTCTAGCGGGAATAACCGGGGAGCTGTTTTTT. Translated: CASSSGLAGITGELFF. The V gene is TRBV7-2, the J gene TRBJ2-2; 9 bases are a match to TRBD2. The trim removed 4 bases at V and 5 bases at J, leaving 8 bases unmatched. In germline, CDR1 is SGHTA, CDR2 FQGNSA. This CDR3 is 16 amino acids long.

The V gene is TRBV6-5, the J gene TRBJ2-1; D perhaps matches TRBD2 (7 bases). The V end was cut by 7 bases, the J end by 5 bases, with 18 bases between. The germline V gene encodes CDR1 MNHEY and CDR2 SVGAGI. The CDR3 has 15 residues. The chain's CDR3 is CASIGGVPINNEQFF. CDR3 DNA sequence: TGTGCCAGCATAGGGGGGGTCCCGATTAACAATGAGCAGTTCTTC.

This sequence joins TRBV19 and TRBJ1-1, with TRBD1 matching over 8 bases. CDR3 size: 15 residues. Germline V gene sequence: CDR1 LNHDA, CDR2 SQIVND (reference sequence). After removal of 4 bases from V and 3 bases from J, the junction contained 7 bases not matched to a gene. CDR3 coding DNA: TGTGCCAGTAGTACCCGGGACAGGACATACACTGAAGCTTTCTTT. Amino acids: CASSTRDRTYTEAFF.

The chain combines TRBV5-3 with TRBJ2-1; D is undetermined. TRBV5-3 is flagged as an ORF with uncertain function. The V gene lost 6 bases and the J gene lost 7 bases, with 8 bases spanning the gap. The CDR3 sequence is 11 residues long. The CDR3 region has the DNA TGTGCCAGAAACACGGAGAATGAGCAGTTCTTC. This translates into CARNTENEQFF.

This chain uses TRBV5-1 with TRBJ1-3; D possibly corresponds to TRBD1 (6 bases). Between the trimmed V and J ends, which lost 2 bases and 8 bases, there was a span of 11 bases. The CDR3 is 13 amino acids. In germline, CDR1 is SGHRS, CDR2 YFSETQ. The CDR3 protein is CASSFKGGDTIYF. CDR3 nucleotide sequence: TGCGCCAGCAGCTTCAAGGGGGGGGACACCATATATTTT. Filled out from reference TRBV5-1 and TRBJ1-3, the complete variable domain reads KAGVTQTPRYLIKTRGQQVTLSCSPISGHRSVSWYQQTPGQGLQFLFEYFSETQRNKGNFPGRFSGRQFSNSRSEMNVSTLELGDSALYLCASSFKGGDTIYFGEGSWLTVV.

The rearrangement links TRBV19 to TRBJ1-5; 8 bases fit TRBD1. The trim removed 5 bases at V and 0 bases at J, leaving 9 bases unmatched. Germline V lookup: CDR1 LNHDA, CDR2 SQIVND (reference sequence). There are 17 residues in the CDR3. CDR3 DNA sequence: TGTGCCAGTAGTCTCCGGACAGGGCTGGCTAGCAATCAGCCCCAGCATTTT. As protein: CASSLRTGLASNQPQHF. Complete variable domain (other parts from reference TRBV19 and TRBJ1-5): DGGITQSPKYLFRKEGQNVTLSCEQNLNHDAMYWYRQDPGQGLRLIYYSQIVNDFQKGDIAEGYSVSREKKESFPLTVTSAQKNPTAFYLCASSLRTGLASNQPQHFGDGTRLSIL.

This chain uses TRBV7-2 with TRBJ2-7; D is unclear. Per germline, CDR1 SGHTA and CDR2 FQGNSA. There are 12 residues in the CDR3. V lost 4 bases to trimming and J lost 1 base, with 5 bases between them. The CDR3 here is CASSSLSYEQYF. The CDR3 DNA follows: TGTGCCAGCAGCTCTCTATCCTACGAGCAGTACTTC. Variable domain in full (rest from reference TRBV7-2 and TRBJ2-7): GAGVSQSPSNKVTEKGKDVELRCDPISGHTALYWYRQSLGQGLEFLIYFQGNSAPDKSGLPSDRFSAERTGGSVSTLTIQRTQQEDSAVYLCASSSLSYEQYFGPGTRLTVT.

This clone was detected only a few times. CDR3 nucleotide sequence: TGTGCCAGCAGTCCCACTGGGGGTTCCTACGAGCAGTACTTC. Its protein product is CASSPTGGSYEQYF. The chain recombines TRBV28 with TRBJ2-7, with D perhaps given as TRBD1 or TRBD2 (5 bases each). This CDR3 spans 14 amino acids. The V end was cut by 5 bases, the J end by 1 base, with 12 bases between. Germline V gene sequence: CDR1 MDHEN, CDR2 SYDVKM.

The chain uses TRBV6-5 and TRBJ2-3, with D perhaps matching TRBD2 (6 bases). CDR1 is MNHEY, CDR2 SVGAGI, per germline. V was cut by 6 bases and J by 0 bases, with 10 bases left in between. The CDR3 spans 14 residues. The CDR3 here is CASRAGQSTDTQYF. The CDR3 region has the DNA TGTGCCAGCAGGGCGGGGCAAAGCACAGATACGCAGTATTTT.

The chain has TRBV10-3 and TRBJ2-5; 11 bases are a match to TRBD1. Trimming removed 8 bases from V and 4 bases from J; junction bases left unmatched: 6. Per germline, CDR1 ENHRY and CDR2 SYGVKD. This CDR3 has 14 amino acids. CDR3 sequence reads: CAIASGQGVETQYF. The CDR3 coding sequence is TGTGCCATCGCTTCGGGACAGGGGGTAGAGACCCAGTACTTC.

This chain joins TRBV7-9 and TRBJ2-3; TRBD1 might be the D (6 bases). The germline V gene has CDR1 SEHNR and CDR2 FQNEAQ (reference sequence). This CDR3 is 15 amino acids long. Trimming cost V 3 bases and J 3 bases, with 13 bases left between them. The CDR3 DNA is TGTGCCAGCAGCTTGGCACAGGGTAAAACAGATACGCAGTATTTT. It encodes CASSLAQGKTDTQYF.

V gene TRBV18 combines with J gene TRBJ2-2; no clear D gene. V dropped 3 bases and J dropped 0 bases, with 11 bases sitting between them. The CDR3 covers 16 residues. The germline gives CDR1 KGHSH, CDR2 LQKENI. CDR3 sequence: CASSPRAETNTGELFF. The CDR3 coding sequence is TGTGCCAGCTCACCCCGGGCGGAGACGAACACCGGGGAGCTGTTTTTT.

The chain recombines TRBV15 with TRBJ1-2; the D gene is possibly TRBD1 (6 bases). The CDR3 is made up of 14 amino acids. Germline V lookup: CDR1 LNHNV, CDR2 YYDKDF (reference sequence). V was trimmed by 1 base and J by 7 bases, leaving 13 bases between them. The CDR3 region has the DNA TGTGCCACCAGCAGAGTAGGCAGGGGTGTTGGCTACACCTTC. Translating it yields CATSRVGRGVGYTF.

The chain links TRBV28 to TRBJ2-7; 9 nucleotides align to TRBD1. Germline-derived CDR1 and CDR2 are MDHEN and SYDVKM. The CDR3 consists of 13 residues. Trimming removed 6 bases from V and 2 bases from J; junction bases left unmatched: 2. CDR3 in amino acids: CASRRQGAYEQYF. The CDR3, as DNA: TGTGCCAGCAGGCGACAGGGGGCCTACGAGCAGTACTTC.

CDR3 in DNA: TGTGCCAGCAGCCCCAGGTCCTATGAGCAGTTCTTC. Its translation is CASSPRSYEQFF. V gene TRBV7-2 combines with J gene TRBJ2-1; D unclear. CDR3 length: 12 amino acids. Germline CDR1 SGHTA, CDR2 FQGNSA. Trimming removed 5 bases from V and 8 bases from J, with 10 bases in between.

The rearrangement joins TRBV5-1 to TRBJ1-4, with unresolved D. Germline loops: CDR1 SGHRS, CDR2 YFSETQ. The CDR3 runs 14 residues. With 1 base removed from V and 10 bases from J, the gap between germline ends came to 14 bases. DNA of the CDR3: TGCGCCAGCAGCTTGTTACCCGATGACGGAAAACTGTTTTTT. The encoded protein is CASSLLPDDGKLFF.

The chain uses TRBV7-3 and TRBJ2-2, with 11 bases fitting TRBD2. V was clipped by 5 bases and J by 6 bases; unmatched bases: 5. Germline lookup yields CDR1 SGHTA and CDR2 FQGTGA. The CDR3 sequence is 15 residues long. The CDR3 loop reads CASSPTSGSAGELFF. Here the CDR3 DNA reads TGTGCCAGCAGCCCTACTAGCGGGAGTGCCGGGGAGCTGTTTTTT.

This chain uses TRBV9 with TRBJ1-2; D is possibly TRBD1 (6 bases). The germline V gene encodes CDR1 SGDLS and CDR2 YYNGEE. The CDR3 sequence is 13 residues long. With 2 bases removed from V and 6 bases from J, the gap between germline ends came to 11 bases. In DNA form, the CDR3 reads TGTGCCAGCAGCGTCCGACAGGAGGATGGCTACACCTTC. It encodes CASSVRQEDGYTF.

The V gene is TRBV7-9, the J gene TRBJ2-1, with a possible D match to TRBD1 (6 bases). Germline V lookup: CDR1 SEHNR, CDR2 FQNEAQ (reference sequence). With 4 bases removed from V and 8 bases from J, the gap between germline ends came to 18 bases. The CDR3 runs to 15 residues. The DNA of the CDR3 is TGTGCCAGCAGCTCGGGACACCTCAGGTTCGATGAGCAGTTCTTC. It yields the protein CASSSGHLRFDEQFF. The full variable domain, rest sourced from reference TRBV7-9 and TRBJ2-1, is DTGVSQNPRHKITKRGQNVTFRCDPISEHNRLYWYRQTLGQGPEFLTYFQNEAQLEKSRLLSDRFSAERPKGSFSTLEIQRTEQGDSAMYLCASSSGHLRFDEQFFGPGTRLTVL.

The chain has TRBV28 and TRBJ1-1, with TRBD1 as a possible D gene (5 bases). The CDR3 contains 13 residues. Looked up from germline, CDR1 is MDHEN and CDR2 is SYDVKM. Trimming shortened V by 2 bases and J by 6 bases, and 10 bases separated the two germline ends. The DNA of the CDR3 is TGTGCCAGCAGTTTAATCCAGGGAGCTGAAGCTTTCTTT. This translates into CASSLIQGAEAFF.

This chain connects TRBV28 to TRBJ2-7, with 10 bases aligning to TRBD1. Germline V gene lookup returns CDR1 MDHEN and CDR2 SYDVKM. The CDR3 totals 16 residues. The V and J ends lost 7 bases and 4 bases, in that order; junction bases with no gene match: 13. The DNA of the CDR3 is TGTGCCAGCATTAGCTCGTTGGGACAGGGGTCTTACGAGCAGTACTTC. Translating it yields CASISSLGQGSYEQYF.